This T cell receptor beta chain was found in a study of CD8 T cells in Susac syndrome. Overall study findings and caveats: The CD4+ T cell repertoires in Susac syndrome were not clonally expanded.

Peripheral blood CD8+ and CD4+ T cells were profiled by TCR beta sequencing. Negative isolation was used for CD8+ and CD4+ T cells and FACS enrichment for TEMRA cells. Random hexamers were used to reverse transcribe the RNA input (about 0.5 to 1 ug). Across 54 Vbeta and 13 Jbeta, immunoSEQ multiplex PCR amplified TCR beta CDR3. TCRdb re-called the immunoSEQ multiplex PCR reads through MiXCR, storing one row per CDR3 protein. Seen here are about 190,000 distinct CDR3 sequences, roughly 95% observed once, and the top ten hold more than 0.08%. The CDR3 contains 16 residues. Germline CDR1 SGHDT, CDR2 YYEEEE. Losses at the gene ends were 0 bases for V and 5 bases for J; bases not matched to a gene: 9. On this clonotype itself: The antigen is unknown.

The TCR comes from a human donor with Susac syndrome. This chain links TRBV5-6 with TRBJ1-1; TRBD1 matches 8 bases. Material for sequencing was CD4+ T cells from PBMCs. CDR3 DNA sequence: TGTGCCAGCAGCTTGGGGTATGGCAGGGGGCATACTGAAGCTTTCTTT. Translation gives CASSLGYGRGHTEAFF.